These T cell receptor beta chains were read from a single sample in a study of blood T cell repertoires in COVID-19. Only in-frame clones appear in the TCRdb table, and some are missing; sequencing was by immunoSEQ multiplex PCR. The profile shows 250,000 to 350,000 clones, approximately 90% of them singletons. The sample comprised PBMCs or T cells enriched from blood (not recorded which). These receptors were taken from a woman under 30 who had recovered from COVID-19. CDR3s include the opening cysteine and the closing phenylalanine or tryptophan. D genes are given only for firm matches. Rows may omit the clone size; those that give it use once, few, many or a size class.

V: TRBV12-3/TRBV12-4
D: .
size: once
J: TRBJ2-7
CDR3: CASSQTGEREQYF
DNA: TGTGCCAGCAGTCAGACAGGAGAACGGGAGCAGTACTTC

V: TRBV11-3
D: .
size: .
J: TRBJ2-6
CDR3: CASSPDSSGANVLTF
DNA: TGTGCCAGCAGCCCCGACAGCTCTGGGGCCAACGTCCTGACTTTC

V: TRBV22-1
D: .
size: .
J: TRBJ1-2
CDR3: CPGSAISSGEVYGYTF
DNA: TGTCCTGGGAGCGCAATTTCGTCGGGAGAAGTCTATGGCTACACCTTC

V: TRBV6-5
D: .
size: .
J: TRBJ2-1
CDR3: CASRDSSRHNEQFF
DNA: TGTGCCAGCAGGGACTCGAGTCGCCACAATGAGCAGTTCTTC

V: TRBV7-3
D: TRBD2
size: .
J: TRBJ2-1
CDR3: CASSFLRTSGRGPYNEQFF
DNA: TGTGCCAGCAGCTTCCTAAGGACTAGCGGGAGAGGCCCCTACAATGAGCAGTTCTTC

V: TRBV6-5
D: TRBD2
size: .
J: TRBJ2-3
CDR3: CASSRAGSADTQYF
DNA: TGTGCCAGCAGCAGAGCGGGATCCGCAGATACGCAGTATTTT

V: TRBV2
D: TRBD1
size: .
J: TRBJ2-7
CDR3: CASSSSGTGLYEQYF
DNA: TGTGCCAGCAGTTCATCCGGGACAGGGTTATACGAGCAGTACTTC

V: TRBV7-2
D: TRBD1
size: .
J: TRBJ1-3
CDR3: CASSRTGSPSGNTIYF
DNA: TGTGCCAGCAGCAGGACAGGATCACCTTCTGGAAACACCATATATTTT

V: TRBV4-3
D: .
size: .
J: TRBJ1-5
CDR3: CASSQVGGGNQPQHF
DNA: TGCGCCAGCAGCCAAGTTGGGGGCGGGAATCAGCCCCAGCATTTT

V: TRBV11-2
D: .
size: few
J: TRBJ1-6
CDR3: CASSPNTGDSPLHF
DNA: TGTGCCAGCAGCCCTAACACGGGGGATTCACCCCTCCACTTT

V: TRBV11-3
D: .
size: .
J: TRBJ2-1
CDR3: CASSLVSNYEQFF
DNA: TGTGCCAGCAGCTTAGTGTCGAACTATGAGCAGTTCTTC

V: TRBV11-2
D: TRBD1
size: once
J: TRBJ1-4
CDR3: CASSGRDREDEKLFF
DNA: TGTGCCAGCAGCGGCCGGGACAGGGAGGATGAAAAACTGTTTTTT

V: TRBV5-1
D: TRBD2
size: .
J: TRBJ2-1
CDR3: CASSLGGGGTYNEQFF
DNA: TGCGCCAGCAGCTTGGGCGGCGGGGGGACATACAATGAGCAGTTCTTC

V: TRBV29-1
D: TRBD1
size: once
J: TRBJ1-1
CDR3: CTTDREGATEAFF
DNA: TGCACCACGGACAGGGAAGGGGCCACTGAAGCTTTCTTT

V: TRBV6-2/TRBV6-3
D: .
size: .
J: TRBJ1-2
CDR3: CASSPDSNYGYTF
DNA: TGTGCCAGCAGTCCCGACAGCAACTATGGCTACACCTTC

V: TRBV28
D: TRBD1
size: .
J: TRBJ1-5
CDR3: CASSHGQGGWQPQHF
DNA: TGTGCCAGCAGCCACGGACAGGGAGGGTGGCAGCCCCAGCATTTT

V: TRBV3-1/TRBV3-2
D: .
size: .
J: TRBJ2-5
CDR3: CASSPGETQYF
DNA: TGTGCCAGCAGCCCGGGAGAGACCCAGTACTTC

V: TRBV7-3
D: .
size: .
J: TRBJ1-2
CDR3: CASSLGQGWGYTF
DNA: TGTGCCAGCAGCTTAGGGCAGGGCTGGGGCTACACCTTC

V: TRBV28
D: .
size: .
J: TRBJ1-1
CDR3: CASSSETALEAFF
DNA: TGTGCCAGCAGTTCCGAGACAGCCCTTGAAGCTTTCTTT

V: TRBV7-6
D: .
size: .
J: TRBJ1-1
CDR3: CASSLSLGGSWGEAFF
DNA: TGTGCCAGCAGCTTATCATTAGGCGGGTCGTGGGGTGAAGCTTTCTTT

V: TRBV7-2
D: .
size: .
J: TRBJ1-1
CDR3: CASSSEYSNTEAFF
DNA: TGTGCCAGCAGCTCGGAATACAGTAACACTGAAGCTTTCTTT

V: TRBV7-9
D: .
size: .
J: TRBJ2-3
CDR3: CASSLLTDTQYF
DNA: TGTGCCAGCAGCTTACTTACAGATACGCAGTATTTT

V: TRBV5-4
D: .
size: .
J: TRBJ2-1
CDR3: CASSSRGGDEQFF
DNA: TGTGCCAGCAGCTCGAGGGGAGGCGATGAGCAGTTCTTC

V: TRBV3-1/TRBV3-2
D: .
size: .
J: TRBJ1-3
CDR3: CASSQLGFSGNTIYF
DNA: TGTGCCAGCAGCCAATTGGGCTTCTCTGGAAACACCATATATTTT

V: TRBV9
D: TRBD1
size: .
J: TRBJ2-3
CDR3: CASSVKQGATDTQYF
DNA: TGTGCCAGCAGCGTAAAACAGGGGGCTACAGATACGCAGTATTTT

V: TRBV28
D: .
size: .
J: TRBJ1-2
CDR3: CASSRQARYYGYTF
DNA: TGTGCCAGCAGTCGACAGGCCCGCTACTATGGCTACACCTTC

V: TRBV4-3
D: .
size: once
J: TRBJ2-2
CDR3: CASSQGIGRNTGELFF
DNA: TGCGCCAGCAGCCAAGGAATTGGTAGAAACACCGGGGAGCTGTTTTTT

V: TRBV7-9
D: .
size: .
J: TRBJ2-1
CDR3: CASSLATGYNEQFF
DNA: TGTGCCAGCAGCTTGGCTACAGGGTACAATGAGCAGTTCTTC

V: TRBV19
D: TRBD1
size: .
J: TRBJ1-2
CDR3: CASSPFRDRGQANYGYTF
DNA: TGTGCCAGTAGTCCGTTCCGGGACAGGGGACAAGCTAACTATGGCTACACCTTC

V: TRBV28
D: .
size: .
J: TRBJ1-1
CDR3: CASSRQSAEAFF
DNA: TGTGCCAGCAGTAGACAATCTGCTGAAGCTTTCTTT

V: TRBV10-3
D: .
size: .
J: TRBJ2-1
CDR3: CAISDPQRTRVEQFF
DNA: TGTGCCATCAGTGACCCGCAGCGAACCCGGGTTGAGCAGTTCTTC

V: TRBV9
D: .
size: once
J: TRBJ2-4
CDR3: CASSGTTKNGAKNIQYF
DNA: TGTGCCAGCAGCGGGACAACAAAAAATGGAGCCAAAAACATTCAGTACTTC

V: TRBV27
D: .
size: .
J: TRBJ1-1
CDR3: CASSPKQLATEAFF
DNA: TGTGCCAGCAGTCCCAAACAATTGGCCACTGAAGCTTTCTTT

V: TRBV6-5
D: .
size: .
J: TRBJ2-7
CDR3: CASRPGQEYEQYF
DNA: TGTGCCAGCCGTCCAGGACAAGAGTACGAGCAGTACTTC

V: TRBV6-6
D: .
size: once
J: TRBJ1-1
CDR3: CASTHVRNTEAFF
DNA: TGTGCCAGCACACACGTCAGGAACACTGAAGCTTTCTTT

V: TRBV4-2
D: TRBD1
size: .
J: TRBJ1-2
CDR3: CASSQGTGFGYTF
DNA: TGTGCCAGCAGCCAAGGGACAGGCTTTGGCTACACCTTC

V: TRBV28
D: .
size: .
J: TRBJ1-5
CDR3: CASSFYSGRNQPQHF
DNA: TGTGCCAGCAGTTTTTATTCTGGGAGAAATCAGCCCCAGCATTTT

V: TRBV28
D: .
size: .
J: TRBJ1-3
CDR3: CASSWRSSGNTIYF
DNA: TGTGCCAGCAGCTGGAGGAGCTCTGGAAACACCATATATTTT

V: TRBV10-1
D: .
size: .
J: TRBJ1-5
CDR3: CASRYNQPQHF
DNA: TGCGCCAGCAGATACAATCAGCCCCAGCATTTT

V: TRBV18
D: TRBD1
size: .
J: TRBJ1-1
CDR3: CASSPGTGGLEAFF
DNA: TGTGCCAGCTCACCAGGGACAGGGGGACTTGAAGCTTTCTTT

V: TRBV29-1
D: .
size: .
J: TRBJ2-1
CDR3: CSVGASYNEQFF
DNA: TGCAGCGTTGGGGCCAGCTACAATGAGCAGTTCTTC

V: TRBV14
D: TRBD1
size: .
J: TRBJ2-2
CDR3: CASSHLTGGRGTGELFF
DNA: TGTGCCAGCAGCCACCTCACAGGGGGCCGTGGCACCGGGGAGCTGTTTTTT

V: TRBV7-9
D: .
size: few
J: TRBJ1-4
CDR3: CASSPDILVPTNEKLFF
DNA: TGTGCCAGCAGCCCCGACATACTCGTCCCAACTAATGAAAAACTGTTTTTT

V: TRBV6-2/TRBV6-3
D: .
size: many
J: TRBJ2-7
CDR3: CASSFRESHEQYF
DNA: TGTGCCAGCAGTTTCCGGGAGTCCCACGAGCAGTACTTC

V: TRBV4-2
D: .
size: .
J: TRBJ2-2
CDR3: CASSQVSQANTGELFF
DNA: TGTGCCAGCAGCCAAGTGTCCCAGGCGAACACCGGGGAGCTGTTTTTT

V: TRBV6-5
D: TRBD1
size: .
J: TRBJ2-7
CDR3: CASSYGTGAYEQYF
DNA: TGTGCCAGCAGTTATGGGACAGGGGCCTACGAGCAGTACTTC

V: TRBV2
D: .
size: .
J: TRBJ1-5
CDR3: CASTSLEGNQPQHF
DNA: TGTGCCAGCACCTCCCTAGAAGGCAATCAGCCCCAGCATTTT

V: TRBV20-1
D: TRBD1
size: .
J: TRBJ1-2
CDR3: CSARRGHGYTF
DNA: TGCAGTGCTAGGAGGGGGCATGGCTACACCTTC

V: TRBV5-6
D: .
size: .
J: TRBJ1-2
CDR3: CASSLARVYGYTF
DNA: TGTGCCAGCAGCTTGGCCAGGGTCTATGGCTACACCTTC

V: TRBV20-1
D: TRBD2
size: once
J: TRBJ2-5
CDR3: CSASRGGGGNTFQETQYF
DNA: TGCAGTGCTAGTAGGGGCGGCGGGGGGAATACCTTCCAAGAGACCCAGTACTTC

V: TRBV7-8
D: TRBD2
size: .
J: TRBJ2-1
CDR3: CASINAAGGRNEQFF
DNA: TGTGCCAGCATTAATGCGGCGGGGGGACGAAATGAGCAGTTCTTC